These 11 T cell receptor beta chains were sequenced from one sample in a study of T cell responses to AZD1222 COVID-19 vaccine. Generated by immunoSEQ multiplex PCR, the TCRdb table keeps only in-frame clones and is missing some. The profile covers some 88,000 clones, with 92% appearing a single time and 5% to 6.5% taken by the ten largest. Sequenced material: peripheral blood, taken on day 0 of AZD1222 vaccination. All receptors derive from an adult in good health.

The chain combines TRBV27 with TRBJ2-7; TRBD2 agrees at 9 bases. Germline V gene sequence: CDR1 MNHEY, CDR2 SMNVEV (reference sequence). CDR3 size: 15 residues. Trimming cost V 3 bases and J 6 bases; bases outside gene matches: 9. CDR3 loop: CASSFSQTSGGEQYF. DNA for the CDR3: TGTGCCAGCAGTTTTTCCCAGACTAGCGGAGGCGAGCAGTACTTC.

This chain connects TRBV12-3 or TRBV12-4 to TRBJ2-7, with D maybe TRBD1 (6 bases). CDR3 length: 13 residues. With 3 bases removed from V and 7 bases from J, the gap between germline ends came to 13 bases. CDR3 sequence reads: CASSFSSGEEQYF. CDR3 nucleotides: TGTGCCAGCAGTTTTAGTTCAGGGGAAGAGCAGTACTTC.

This clone was counted once. The chain has TRBV3-1 (or the pseudogene TRBV3-2) and TRBJ1-2; D gene uncertain. The CDR3 sequence is 12 residues long. Trimming stripped 2 bases from V and 7 bases from J, with 8 bases between. The germline V gene encodes CDR1 LGHDT and CDR2 YNNKEL (reference sequence). CDR3: CASSQRRVGYTF. The CDR3, as DNA: TGTGCCAGCAGCCAAAGACGGGTTGGCTACACCTTC.

This clone was counted between two and nine times. This chain links TRBV2 with TRBJ2-7; no definite D call. This CDR3 is built from 12 residues. Germline V gene sequence: CDR1 SNHLY, CDR2 FYNNEI. V gave up 2 bases and J gave up 3 bases, with 5 bases separating them. Here the CDR3 DNA reads TGTGCCAGCAGTGAATCCTTCTACGAGCAGTACTTC. It yields the protein CASSESFYEQYF.

The rearrangement uses TRBV3-1 (or the pseudogene TRBV3-2) and TRBJ1-1, with TRBD1 matching 7 bases. The CDR3 is 14 amino acids. Germline CDR1 and CDR2: LGHDT and YNNKEL (reference sequence). The junction had 9 bases not matched to a gene; V was cut back by 4 bases and J by 7 bases. The DNA for the CDR3 is TGTGCCAGCAGCCTAACGATGGGACAGAATGAAGCTTTCTTT. Protein: CASSLTMGQNEAFF.

V is TRBV28 and J is TRBJ2-2, with D unresolved. CDR3 length equals 12 residues. Germline V gives CDR1 MDHEN, CDR2 SYDVKM. V gave up 5 bases and J gave up 8 bases, with 9 bases separating them. Here the CDR3 reads CASSRYQGELFF. The CDR3 nucleotides read TGTGCCAGCAGTCGGTATCAAGGGGAGCTGTTTTTT.

The chain employs TRBV18 and TRBJ1-6, with D possibly being TRBD1 (5 bases). The CDR3 covers 13 residues. Looked up from germline, CDR1 is KGHSH and CDR2 is LQKENI. V lost 10 bases and J 10 bases, leaving 17 bases between the germline ends. CDR3: CATSWRGDSPLHF. CDR3 DNA sequence: TGTGCCACCAGTTGGAGGGGCGACTCACCCCTCCACTTT.

V and J are TRBV27 and TRBJ2-1; 8 nucleotides align to TRBD2. Trimming took 6 bases from V and 0 from J; bases not matched to a gene: 1. The CDR3 spans 14 residues. Germline V lookup: CDR1 MNHEY, CDR2 SMNVEV (reference sequence). The CDR3 nucleotides read TGTGCCAGCAGGGGGACTAGCTCCTACAATGAGCAGTTCTTC. It yields the protein CASRGTSSYNEQFF.

This rearrangement joins TRBV9 to TRBJ2-2; D not certain. The CDR3 consists of 15 residues. V gave up 6 bases and J gave up 6 bases, with 18 bases separating them. Looked up from germline, CDR1 is SGDLS and CDR2 is YYNGEE. The CDR3 nucleotides are TGTGCCAGCACTCCCTGGGCCTCCTCGGCCGGGGAGCTGTTTTTT. Translation gives CASTPWASSAGELFF. The full variable domain, with the rest looked up from reference TRBV9 and TRBJ2-2, is DSGVTQTPKHLITATGQRVTLRCSPRSGDLSVYWYQQSLDQGLQFLIQYYNGEERAKGNILERFSAQQFPDLHSELNLSSLELGDSALYFCASTPWASSAGELFFGEGSRLTVL.

The chain joins TRBV18 to TRBJ2-5; weak D call: TRBD2 (5 bases). The CDR3 has 15 residues. The V gene lost 5 bases and the J gene lost 0 bases, with 13 bases spanning the gap. Germline loops: CDR1 KGHSH, CDR2 LQKENI. Here the CDR3 DNA reads TGTGCCAGCTCATCCCTCGGGGAAGACCAAGAGACCCAGTACTTC. Protein sequence: CASSSLGEDQETQYF.

The chain links TRBV5-6 to TRBJ2-3; 8 nucleotides line up with TRBD1. This CDR3 has 14 amino acids. J was trimmed by 4 bases and V by 4 bases; bases with no gene match: 5. Germline-derived CDR1 and CDR2 are SGHDT and YYEEEE. The CDR3 region has the DNA TGTGCCAGCAGCGAAGACAGGGGCGCAGATACGCAGTATTTT. It encodes CASSEDRGADTQYF.